The entry below gives a single TCR beta chain sequence along with its context. No antigen is known for it. A much larger clone is a single base away; this may be a read error. This sample was taken from a study of neurological immune-mediated disorders. Study-level findings and limits: It was HTLV-1-associated myelopathy that showed the most TCR clonal expansion, while multiple sclerosis showed the least, falling below healthy controls. CDR3 amino acid sequences found in expanded clones were never shared across subjects, suggesting private repertoires in all groups.

5'RACE with 10-nucleotide random UMIs generated the cDNA. TCRdb recomputed calls from the 5' RACE reads with MiXCR, one row per CDR3 protein. The sample has over 70,000 distinct CDR3 sequences, roughly 10% seen once. V gave up 3 bases and J gave up 1 base, with 13 bases separating them. CDR3 length: 15 amino acids. In germline, CDR1 is ENHRY, CDR2 SYGVKD. The time point was: longitudinal time-point 1 (baseline). Unsorted libraries were prepared from 2 million PBMCs held at -80 C. The receptor was isolated from a young man in good health. The specimen was PBMCs. The V and J genes are TRBV10-3 and TRBJ2-7; no clear D gene. The CDR3 region is CAISDEGSRSYEQYF. The CDR3 DNA is TGTGCCATCAGTGATGAAGGTAGTAGATCCTACGAGCAGTACTTC.